The rows below give T cell receptor beta chains drawn from one sample of a study of cytotoxic CD8 clonotypes in ibrutinib-treated CLL. Generated by immunoSEQ multiplex PCR, the TCRdb table keeps only in-frame clones and is missing some. The sample has fewer than 300,000 clones, roughly four fifths seen once; the top ten hold roughly 6%. The sample in question was PBMCs, obtained at disease progression, from a patient treated with ibrutinib. Every receptor here comes from a human donor with chronic lymphocytic leukemia. Both conserved end residues are part of each CDR3. Fields, in order: D gene, V gene, J gene, CDR3 protein, CDR3 DNA. A D gene is named only where the DNA matches it firmly.

d_gene: TRBD1
v_gene: TRBV9
j_gene: TRBJ2-2
CDR3aa: CASSFRDSHTGELFF
CDR3nt: TGTGCCAGCAGCTTCCGGGACAGTCACACCGGGGAGCTGTTTTTT

d_gene: TRBD1
v_gene: TRBV7-2
j_gene: TRBJ2-7
CDR3aa: CASTLLQGAGEQYF
CDR3nt: TGTGCCAGCACCCTCTTACAGGGGGCGGGGGAGCAGTACTTC

d_gene: TRBD1
v_gene: TRBV5-1
j_gene: TRBJ1-3
CDR3aa: CASSVHPGQSFSGNTIYF
CDR3nt: TGCGCCAGCAGCGTACATCCGGGACAGAGTTTCTCTGGAAACACCATATATTTT

d_gene: NA
v_gene: TRBV7-3
j_gene: TRBJ2-7
CDR3aa: CASSPLSVKCGGAYEQYF
CDR3nt: TGTGCCAGCAGCCCGCTTTCCGTGAAATGCGGAGGAGCCTACGAGCAGTACTTC

d_gene: TRBD1
v_gene: TRBV6-1
j_gene: TRBJ2-7
CDR3aa: CASSEGDRTYVFEQYF
CDR3nt: TGTGCCAGCAGTGAAGGGGACAGAACCTACGTGTTCGAGCAGTACTTC

d_gene: NA
v_gene: TRBV6-1
j_gene: TRBJ1-3
CDR3aa: CASSRQQASGNTIYF
CDR3nt: TGTGCCAGCAGCCGACAGCAGGCCTCTGGAAACACCATATATTTT

d_gene: NA
v_gene: TRBV9
j_gene: TRBJ1-4
CDR3aa: CASSASTGSTNEKLFF
CDR3nt: TGTGCCAGCAGCGCTTCCACAGGGTCAACTAATGAAAAACTGTTTTTT

d_gene: NA
v_gene: TRBV5-1
j_gene: TRBJ2-7
CDR3aa: CASSLDVRSYEQYF
CDR3nt: TGCGCCAGCAGCTTGGACGTCCGCTCCTACGAGCAGTACTTC

d_gene: NA
v_gene: TRBV12-2
j_gene: TRBJ2-5
CDR3aa: CASVPKSQETQYF
CDR3nt: TGTGCAAGTGTACCCAAGTCTCAAGAGACCCAGTACTTC

d_gene: TRBD1
v_gene: TRBV28
j_gene: TRBJ1-5
CDR3aa: CASSLPQTGIIRQPQHF
CDR3nt: TGTGCCAGCAGTTTGCCCCAGACAGGGATCATTCGTCAGCCCCAGCATTTT

d_gene: TRBD1
v_gene: TRBV10-2
j_gene: TRBJ2-5
CDR3aa: CASGQGVIGETQYF
CDR3nt: TGCGCCAGCGGACAGGGGGTCATCGGGGAGACCCAGTACTTC

d_gene: NA
v_gene: TRBV5-1
j_gene: TRBJ2-3
CDR3aa: CASSLVVGDTQYF
CDR3nt: TGCGCCAGCAGCTTGGTGGTTGGAGATACGCAGTATTTT

d_gene: NA
v_gene: TRBV5-1
j_gene: TRBJ2-7
CDR3aa: CASSLAYEQYF
CDR3nt: TGCGCCAGCAGTCTTGCCTACGAGCAGTACTTC

d_gene: TRBD2
v_gene: TRBV27
j_gene: TRBJ2-3
CDR3aa: CASSREREGPTDTQYF
CDR3nt: TGTGCCAGCAGTAGGGAGCGGGAGGGGCCCACAGATACGCAGTATTTT

d_gene: NA
v_gene: TRBV19
j_gene: TRBJ1-3
CDR3aa: CASSISRTSSGNTIYF
CDR3nt: TGTGCCAGTAGTATAAGCAGGACCAGCTCTGGAAACACCATATATTTT

d_gene: TRBD1
v_gene: TRBV7-9
j_gene: TRBJ2-7
CDR3aa: CASSPDRERYEQYF
CDR3nt: TGTGCCAGCAGCCCTGACAGGGAGCGATACGAGCAGTACTTC

d_gene: NA
v_gene: TRBV15
j_gene: TRBJ2-3
CDR3aa: CATSRRRSLASTDTQYF
CDR3nt: TGTGCCACCAGCAGACGCCGGAGCCTTGCTTCAACAGATACGCAGTATTTT

d_gene: NA
v_gene: TRBV7-9
j_gene: TRBJ1-4
CDR3aa: CASSLGVPMGDGNEKLFF
CDR3nt: TGTGCCAGCAGCTTAGGAGTCCCCATGGGGGATGGTAATGAAAAACTGTTTTTT

d_gene: NA
v_gene: TRBV6-1
j_gene: TRBJ1-5
CDR3aa: CASSEERGVSNQPQHF
CDR3nt: TGTGCCAGCAGTGAGGAGCGGGGTGTGAGCAATCAGCCCCAGCATTTT

d_gene: TRBD1
v_gene: TRBV29-1
j_gene: TRBJ2-3
CDR3aa: CSVVTQGGPTDTQYF
CDR3nt: TGCAGCGTTGTAACACAGGGGGGCCCCACAGATACGCAGTATTTT

d_gene: NA
v_gene: TRBV19
j_gene: TRBJ2-2
CDR3aa: CASSMGRMGAGELFF
CDR3nt: TGTGCCAGTAGTATGGGGCGGATGGGCGCCGGGGAGCTGTTTTTT

d_gene: TRBD1
v_gene: TRBV15
j_gene: TRBJ2-7
CDR3aa: CATSRDDRAGEQYF
CDR3nt: TGTGCCACCAGCAGAGACGACAGGGCGGGCGAGCAGTACTTC

d_gene: TRBD1
v_gene: TRBV4-2
j_gene: TRBJ1-4
CDR3aa: CASSQDRGGNEKLFF
CDR3nt: TGTGCCAGCAGCCAAGACAGGGGGGGTAATGAAAAACTGTTTTTT

d_gene: NA
v_gene: TRBV4-1
j_gene: TRBJ1-1
CDR3aa: CASSQEVGSQETEAFF
CDR3nt: TGCGCCAGCAGCCAAGAAGTGGGGTCCCAGGAGACAGAAGCTTTCTTT

d_gene: NA
v_gene: TRBV6-1
j_gene: TRBJ2-1
CDR3aa: CASSDRGGRTEQFF
CDR3nt: TGTGCCAGCAGTGACAGGGGCGGGAGAACTGAGCAGTTCTTC

d_gene: NA
v_gene: TRBV21-1
j_gene: TRBJ1-1
CDR3aa: CASSKVGGKSWGTEAFF
CDR3nt: TGTGCCAGCAGCAAAGTGGGCGGAAAGTCATGGGGCACTGAAGCTTTCTTT

d_gene: NA
v_gene: TRBV11-3
j_gene: TRBJ2-7
CDR3aa: CASSLRPGSYEQYF
CDR3nt: TGTGCCAGCAGCTTACGTCCAGGGTCCTACGAGCAGTACTTC

d_gene: NA
v_gene: TRBV15
j_gene: TRBJ1-5
CDR3aa: CATSREGLKSMPQHF
CDR3nt: TGTGCCACCAGCAGAGAGGGCTTAAAATCAATGCCCCAGCATTTT

d_gene: NA
v_gene: TRBV25-1
j_gene: TRBJ2-1
CDR3aa: CASSDPFGGPYNEQFF
CDR3nt: TGTGCCAGCAGTGATCCGTTCGGGGGACCCTACAATGAGCAGTTCTTC

d_gene: TRBD2
v_gene: TRBV30
j_gene: TRBJ2-3
CDR3aa: CAWESSGWSTDTQYF
CDR3nt: TGTGCCTGGGAGAGTAGCGGGTGGAGCACAGATACGCAGTATTTT

d_gene: NA
v_gene: TRBV6-5
j_gene: TRBJ1-2
CDR3aa: CASRRAGAGYTF
CDR3nt: TGTGCCAGTAGAAGGGCAGGGGCCGGCTACACCTTC

d_gene: NA
v_gene: TRBV4-1
j_gene: TRBJ2-7
CDR3aa: CASSQDLAQGSYEQYF
CDR3nt: TGCGCCAGCAGCCAAGATCTGGCCCAGGGGTCCTACGAGCAGTACTTC

d_gene: TRBD1
v_gene: TRBV5-6
j_gene: TRBJ2-7
CDR3aa: CASSSGTGFYEQYF
CDR3nt: TGTGCCAGCAGCTCGGGGACAGGGTTCTACGAGCAGTACTTC

d_gene: TRBD1
v_gene: TRBV5-6
j_gene: TRBJ2-3
CDR3aa: CASSLARRQGADTQYF
CDR3nt: TGTGCCAGCAGCTTGGCGAGGAGACAGGGGGCAGATACGCAGTATTTT

d_gene: NA
v_gene: TRBV19
j_gene: TRBJ1-3
CDR3aa: CASTPSTGNTIYF
CDR3nt: TGTGCCAGTACGCCCAGTACGGGAAACACCATATATTTT

d_gene: NA
v_gene: TRBV6-6
j_gene: TRBJ1-1
CDR3aa: CASSLSGGGNTEAFF
CDR3nt: TGTGCCAGCAGTCTATCGGGGGGCGGAAACACTGAAGCTTTCTTT

d_gene: NA
v_gene: TRBV9
j_gene: TRBJ1-2
CDR3aa: CASSVLGPGGHSRGYGYTF
CDR3nt: TGTGCCAGCAGCGTTCTCGGGCCGGGGGGACACTCCAGGGGCTATGGCTACACCTTC

d_gene: NA
v_gene: TRBV19
j_gene: TRBJ2-7
CDR3aa: CASSIGSGSPYEQYF
CDR3nt: TGTGCCAGTAGTATAGGCAGCGGTTCTCCCTACGAGCAGTACTTC

d_gene: NA
v_gene: TRBV7-9
j_gene: TRBJ2-7
CDR3aa: CASSFGIVYEQYF
CDR3nt: TGTGCCAGCAGCTTTGGCATCGTATACGAGCAGTACTTC

d_gene: TRBD2
v_gene: TRBV9
j_gene: TRBJ2-3
CDR3aa: CASSVGLAGVQYF
CDR3nt: TGTGCCAGCAGCGTAGGACTAGCGGGAGTCCAGTATTTT

d_gene: NA
v_gene: TRBV6-1
j_gene: TRBJ2-7
CDR3aa: CASRQGGVKQYF
CDR3nt: TGTGCCAGCAGGCAAGGGGGGGTTAAGCAGTACTTC

d_gene: NA
v_gene: TRBV18
j_gene: TRBJ2-3
CDR3aa: CASSPLQGPTDTQYF
CDR3nt: TGTGCCAGCTCACCGCTACAGGGTCCCACAGATACGCAGTATTTT

d_gene: NA
v_gene: TRBV4-1
j_gene: TRBJ2-1
CDR3aa: CASSHPPKGHRFNEQFF
CDR3nt: TGCGCCAGCAGCCACCCCCCCAAGGGACATAGGTTCAATGAGCAGTTCTTC

d_gene: NA
v_gene: TRBV4-1
j_gene: TRBJ2-7
CDR3aa: CASSQHPLGRLTSYEQYF
CDR3nt: TGCGCCAGCAGCCAACACCCACTAGGACGATTGACCTCCTACGAGCAGTACTTC